These T cell receptor beta chains were read from a single sample in a study of identical twins. Using its own MiXCR run on the 5' RACE reads, TCRdb lists one record per CDR3 protein. Here the sample spans a few hundred thousand distinct CDR3 sequences, approximately 8.3% being singletons. This same sample was also taken into another study, of yellow fever vaccine responses in identical twins.

Sequenced: CD8+ T cells sorted from blood. These receptor sequences come from a woman aged 18 to 35 in good health. Each CDR3 is given with its conserved first and last residue. Each record gives: CDR3 protein, V gene, J gene.

CDR3aa: CSVEVPGSSYEQYF; v_gene: TRBV29-1; j_gene: TRBJ2-7
CDR3aa: CATSRPGHQLEILVYEQYF; v_gene: TRBV15; j_gene: TRBJ2-7
CDR3aa: CASSFQRQGTNEKLFF; v_gene: TRBV28; j_gene: TRBJ1-4
CDR3aa: CSGLNSGRLVNEQFF; v_gene: TRBV20-1; j_gene: TRBJ2-1
CDR3aa: CASSQDRMDSTDTQYF; v_gene: TRBV4-3; j_gene: TRBJ2-3
CDR3aa: CASSETDYNEQFF; v_gene: TRBV5-1; j_gene: TRBJ2-1
CDR3aa: CASSALRGTDTQYF; v_gene: TRBV2; j_gene: TRBJ2-3
CDR3aa: CSAEDLTYEQYF; v_gene: TRBV29-1; j_gene: TRBJ2-7
CDR3aa: CASSSNPDRGRADTEAFF; v_gene: TRBV11-2; j_gene: TRBJ1-1
CDR3aa: CASREPGTSGSKPYNEQFF; v_gene: TRBV2; j_gene: TRBJ2-1
CDR3aa: CASSFEVGETQYF; v_gene: TRBV7-2; j_gene: TRBJ2-5
CDR3aa: CASSISGTYEQYF; v_gene: TRBV19; j_gene: TRBJ2-7